This T cell receptor beta chain derives from a study of T cell repertoires in aging, cancer and after chemotherapy. The template was genomic DNA from peripheral blood, not RNA. The germline V gene has CDR1 SGHRS and CDR2 YFSETQ. V was cut by 0 bases and J by 1 base, with 7 bases left in between. The CDR3 sequence is 14 residues long. General study findings and limits: Loss of evenness, beyond lost richness, contributed to age-related TCR diversity decline in cancer patients.

As for this clonotype: Its specificity is unknown.

TRB rearrangements spanning V, D and J were amplified using mixed TRB-A/B primers. MiXCR, applied by TCRdb to the multiplex PCR reads, yields one record per CDR3 protein. The sample contains thousands of distinct CDR3 sequences, 20% to 30% of which appear only once. The clonotype originates from a human donor with a blood cancer. The donor label of this sample is uncertain. The chain carries TRBV5-1 and TRBJ1-1; tentative D call: TRBD1 (5 bases). The specimen was blood. Here the CDR3 reads CASSLDGGNTEAFF. The CDR3 DNA reads TGCGCCAGCAGCTTGGATGGGGGGAACACTGAAGCTTTCTTT. The full variable domain, with the rest looked up from reference TRBV5-1 and TRBJ1-1, is KAGVTQTPRYLIKTRGQQVTLSCSPISGHRSVSWYQQTPGQGLQFLFEYFSETQRNKGNFPGRFSGRQFSNSRSEMNVSTLELGDSALYLCASSLDGGNTEAFFGQGTRLTVV.